This T cell receptor (beta chain) was captured by sequencing in a study of glioma-infiltrating T cells. Study results and limitations: Gliomas, especially low-grade, showed above-expected tissue-blood divergence; non-neoplastic patients showed below. Very few CDR3 sequences were shared between tissue and blood.

With regard to this clonotype: The target antigen is unknown.

Amplification of TCR alpha and beta CDR3 regions from RNA used iRepertoire nested multiplex PCR. For one-step reverse transcription and amplification, 100-400 ng of tissue mRNA or PBMC total RNA was used. Each CDR3 protein is one row after TCRdb ran MiXCR on the multiplex PCR reads. This repertoire shows 16,000 or so distinct CDR3 sequences, more than 45% found once; its top ten account for roughly 45%. The TCR was taken from a human donor with low-grade glioma or glioblastoma, undergoing nonglioma brain surgery, or in good health (not recorded which). Sequencing was performed on glioma tissue, nonneoplastic brain tissue, or PBMCs (not recorded which).

The CDR3: CSANSGTGEHQPQHF. The DNA of the CDR3 is TGCAGTGCAAACTCCGGGACAGGAGAACATCAGCCCCAGCATTTT. V is TRBV20-1 and J is TRBJ1-5, with 8 bases lining up with TRBD1. The V and J ends lost 6 bases and 5 bases, in that order; junction bases with no gene match: 12. This CDR3 has 15 residues. Germline V gene sequence: CDR1 DFQATT, CDR2 SNEGSKA (reference sequence).